Listed below are T cell receptor beta chains from one sample, sequenced in a study of read filtering for tumor transcriptome and immune sequencing. TCRdb reanalysed the reads using MiXCR and keeps one entry per CDR3 protein. The profile shows under 25,000 distinct CDR3 sequences, roughly an eighth of them singletons. Sample: a population of CD138-negative cells sorted from bone marrow. All receptors derive from a donor over 35 with multiple myeloma. CDR3s include the opening cysteine and the closing phenylalanine or tryptophan. Each record gives: V gene, clone size, D gene, CDR3 protein. The D gene is left open where the match is weak. Expanded clones get a size class; other rows say once, few or many, or leave the size out.

V: TRBV20-1; size: few; D: TRBD2; CDR3: CSASGGLALAQETQYF
V: TRBV29-1; size: many; D: -; CDR3: CSAVGPNTEAFF
V: TRBV20-1; size: many; D: TRBD1; CDR3: CSARDLAQGYTEAFF
V: TRBV7-2; size: many; D: -; CDR3: CASSRVRGKQETQYF
V: TRBV29-1; size: few; D: TRBD1; CDR3: CSVTGTGDTSGNTTYF
V: TRBV11-2; size: -; D: TRBD2; CDR3: CASGRRDYHPGDEQFF
V: TRBV7-2; size: many; D: -; CDR3: CASSSPNYNEQFF
V: TRBV5-1; size: many; D: -; CDR3: CASSLDRAGTEAFF
V: TRBV27; size: few; D: -; CDR3: CASSGQQGKETQYF
V: TRBV20-1; size: many; D: TRBD1; CDR3: CSAPSQGASNEQFF
V: TRBV20-1; size: many; D: TRBD1; CDR3: CSAGQGARETQYF
V: TRBV6-2/TRBV6-3; size: many; D: TRBD1; CDR3: CASGPQGVGQPQHF
V: TRBV7-9; size: -; D: -; CDR3: CASSFDRSNEKLFF
V: TRBV3-1; size: many; D: -; CDR3: CASSQVPGTEQYF
V: TRBV15; size: -; D: TRBD1; CDR3: CATSTRGTEAFF
V: TRBV28; size: few; D: -; CDR3: CASMRDSYEQYF
V: TRBV10-3; size: many; D: TRBD1; CDR3: CAISETTGTGPTDTQYF
V: TRBV6-5; size: -; D: TRBD1; CDR3: CASSSADRVSEQYF
V: TRBV20-1; size: many; D: TRBD2; CDR3: CSASSVASGSIDTGELFF
V: TRBV2; size: many; D: TRBD1; CDR3: CASSRTGGHEQFF
V: TRBV29-1; size: -; D: -; CDR3: CSVERGGYGYTF
V: TRBV20-1; size: many; D: -; CDR3: CSAESPMNTEAFF
V: TRBV18; size: many; D: TRBD2; CDR3: CASSPYPGGSGTDTQYF
V: TRBV5-1; size: many; D: -; CDR3: CASSLGVDRYNEQFF
V: TRBV6-5; size: many; D: TRBD1; CDR3: CASSYHGTGGQPQHF
V: TRBV18; size: -; D: TRBD2; CDR3: CASSPPGLGWETQYF
V: TRBV7-2; size: many; D: -; CDR3: CASSVGGATDTQYF
V: TRBV28; size: -; D: TRBD2; CDR3: CAGSFSIAGAGETQYF
V: TRBV19; size: many; D: TRBD2; CDR3: CASVVSGSGSYEQFF
V: TRBV9; size: many; D: TRBD1; CDR3: CASSVGTGGTGELFF
V: TRBV10-3; size: many; D: -; CDR3: CAISELGGRGTDTQYF
V: TRBV25-1; size: many; D: TRBD2; CDR3: CASSPRTSGGSYEQYF
V: TRBV3-2; size: few; D: -; CDR3: CASSQDAAGPYEQYF
V: TRBV29-1; size: -; D: TRBD1; CDR3: CSVGTDYNEQFF
V: TRBV7-2; size: few; D: TRBD1; CDR3: CASRPGQFTGELFF
V: TRBV20-1; size: many; D: TRBD2; CDR3: CSAPSGTRNTGELFF
V: TRBV5-1; size: many; D: TRBD2; CDR3: CASSLGGRASYNEQFF
V: TRBV7-9; size: many; D: -; CDR3: CASSLDLNTGELFF
V: TRBV5-1; size: many; D: TRBD2; CDR3: CASSLALAANEQFF
V: TRBV5-1; size: -; D: TRBD2; CDR3: CASSLAPSGTYEQYF
V: TRBV11-2; size: many; D: TRBD1; CDR3: CASSPGTGASYTQYF
V: TRBV7-9; size: many; D: -; CDR3: CASSNSNEQFF
V: TRBV6-5; size: many; D: TRBD1; CDR3: CASSFRGGQGATEAFF
V: TRBV24-1; size: -; D: TRBD1; CDR3: CATSDPSRGLGTGELFF
V: TRBV5-1; size: many; D: -; CDR3: CASSLGEQTSNEKLFF
V: TRBV18; size: many; D: -; CDR3: CASSLATGDHPQHF